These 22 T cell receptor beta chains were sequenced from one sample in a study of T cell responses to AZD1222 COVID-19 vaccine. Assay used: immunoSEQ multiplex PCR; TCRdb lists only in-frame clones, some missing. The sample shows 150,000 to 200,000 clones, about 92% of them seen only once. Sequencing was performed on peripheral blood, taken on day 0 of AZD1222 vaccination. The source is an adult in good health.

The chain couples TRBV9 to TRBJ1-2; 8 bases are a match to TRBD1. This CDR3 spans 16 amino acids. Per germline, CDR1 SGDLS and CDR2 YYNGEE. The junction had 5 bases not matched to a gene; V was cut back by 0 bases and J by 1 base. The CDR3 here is CASSVGGTGNNYGYTF. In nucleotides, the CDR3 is TGTGCCAGCAGCGTAGGGGGGACAGGAAATAACTATGGCTACACCTTC.

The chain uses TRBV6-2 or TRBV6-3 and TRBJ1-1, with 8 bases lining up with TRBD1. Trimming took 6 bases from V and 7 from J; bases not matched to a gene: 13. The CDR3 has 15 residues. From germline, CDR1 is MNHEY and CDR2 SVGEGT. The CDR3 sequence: CASSHLDRVTYEAFF. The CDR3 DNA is TGTGCCAGCAGCCACCTGGACAGGGTAACATATGAAGCTTTCTTT.

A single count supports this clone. This chain's CDR3 is CASSPSGSSRGTEAFF. CDR3 nucleotide sequence: TGTGCCAGCTCACCGTCTGGCTCTTCGAGGGGGACTGAAGCTTTCTTT. This chain uses TRBV18 with TRBJ1-1, with D possibly matching TRBD1 (6 bases). CDR3 length: 16 amino acids. With 3 bases removed from V and 5 bases from J, the gap between germline ends came to 19 bases. Germline V CDR1 and CDR2: KGHSH, LQKENI.

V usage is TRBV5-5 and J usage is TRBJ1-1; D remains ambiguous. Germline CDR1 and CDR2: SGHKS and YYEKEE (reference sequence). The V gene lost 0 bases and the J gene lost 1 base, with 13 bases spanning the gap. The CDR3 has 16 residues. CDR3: CASSLGLGRKNTEAFF. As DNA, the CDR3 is TGTGCCAGCAGCTTGGGCCTCGGCCGAAAGAACACTGAAGCTTTCTTT. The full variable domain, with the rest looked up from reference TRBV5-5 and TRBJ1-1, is DAGVTQSPTHLIKTRGQQVTLRCSPISGHKSVSWYQQVLGQGPQFIFQYYEKEERGRGNFPDRFSARQFPNYSSELNVNALLLGDSALYLCASSLGLGRKNTEAFFGQGTRLTVV.

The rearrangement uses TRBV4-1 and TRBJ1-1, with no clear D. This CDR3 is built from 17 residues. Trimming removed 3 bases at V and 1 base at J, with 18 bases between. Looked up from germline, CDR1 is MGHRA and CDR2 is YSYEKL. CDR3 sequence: CASSHGGSGGKNTEAFF. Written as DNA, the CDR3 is TGCGCCAGCAGCCACGGAGGGTCGGGCGGTAAGAACACTGAAGCTTTCTTT.

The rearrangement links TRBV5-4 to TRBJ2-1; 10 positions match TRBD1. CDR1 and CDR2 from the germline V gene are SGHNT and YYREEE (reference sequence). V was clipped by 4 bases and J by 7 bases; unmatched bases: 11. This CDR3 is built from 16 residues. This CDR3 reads CASSAPGQGGRNEQFF. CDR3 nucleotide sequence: TGTGCCAGCAGCGCGCCCGGACAGGGGGGGCGGAATGAGCAGTTCTTC. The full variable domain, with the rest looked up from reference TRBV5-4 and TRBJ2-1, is ETGVTQSPTHLIKTRGQQVTLRCSSQSGHNTVSWYQQALGQGPQFIFQYYREEENGRGNFPPRFSGLQFPNYSSELNVNALELDDSALYLCASSAPGQGGRNEQFFGPGTRLTVL.

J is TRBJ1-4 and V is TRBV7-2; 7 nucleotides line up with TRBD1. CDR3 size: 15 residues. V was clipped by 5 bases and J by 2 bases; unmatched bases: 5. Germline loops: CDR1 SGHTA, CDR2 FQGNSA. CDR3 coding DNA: TGTGCCAGCAGCCTCAAGGGGGCGACTAATGAAAAACTGTTTTTT. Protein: CASSLKGATNEKLFF.

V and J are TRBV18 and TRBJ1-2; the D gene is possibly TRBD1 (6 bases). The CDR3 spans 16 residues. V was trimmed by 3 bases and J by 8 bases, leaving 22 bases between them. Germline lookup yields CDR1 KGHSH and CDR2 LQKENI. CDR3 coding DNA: TGTGCCAGCTCACCCACACAGGGAGGGATTGGAAAGGGCTACACCTTC. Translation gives CASSPTQGGIGKGYTF.

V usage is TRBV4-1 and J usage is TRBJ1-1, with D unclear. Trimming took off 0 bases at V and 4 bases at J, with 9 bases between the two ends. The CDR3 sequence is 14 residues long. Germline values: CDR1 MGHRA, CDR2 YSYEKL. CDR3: CASSQDPAVTEAFF. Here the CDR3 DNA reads TGCGCCAGCAGCCAAGATCCCGCCGTCACTGAAGCTTTCTTT.

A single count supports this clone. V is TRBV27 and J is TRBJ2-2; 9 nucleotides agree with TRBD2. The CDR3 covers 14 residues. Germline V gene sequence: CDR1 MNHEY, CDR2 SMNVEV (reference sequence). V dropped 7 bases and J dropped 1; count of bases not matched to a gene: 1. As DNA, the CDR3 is TGTGCCAGCAAGACTAGCGGGAACACCGGGGAGCTGTTTTTT. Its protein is CASKTSGNTGELFF.

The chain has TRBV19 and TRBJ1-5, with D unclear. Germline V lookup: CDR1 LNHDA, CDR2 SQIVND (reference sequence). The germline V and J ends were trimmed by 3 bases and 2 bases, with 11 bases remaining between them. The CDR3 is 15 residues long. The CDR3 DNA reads TGTGCCAGTAGTATTGGGTCTAGGGGCAATCAGCCCCAGCATTTT. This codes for CASSIGSRGNQPQHF.

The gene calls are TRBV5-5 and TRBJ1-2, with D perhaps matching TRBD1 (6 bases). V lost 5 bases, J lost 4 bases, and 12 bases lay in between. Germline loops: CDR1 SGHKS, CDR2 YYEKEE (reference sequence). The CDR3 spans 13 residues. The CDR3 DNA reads TGTGCCAGCAGGGACAGCCGCTTCTATGGCTACACCTTC. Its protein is CASRDSRFYGYTF.

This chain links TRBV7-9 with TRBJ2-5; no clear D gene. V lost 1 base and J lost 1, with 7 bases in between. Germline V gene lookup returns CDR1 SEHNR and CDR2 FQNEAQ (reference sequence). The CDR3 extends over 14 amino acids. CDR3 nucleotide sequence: TGTGCCAGCAGCTTAGTGAAGGGCCAAGAGACCCAGTACTTC. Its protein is CASSLVKGQETQYF.

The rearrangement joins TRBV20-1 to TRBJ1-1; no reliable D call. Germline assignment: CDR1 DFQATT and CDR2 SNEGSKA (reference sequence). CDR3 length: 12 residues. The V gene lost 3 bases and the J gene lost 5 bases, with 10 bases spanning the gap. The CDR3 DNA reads TGCAGTGCTAGTGGCCGGTTTACTGAAGCTTTCTTT. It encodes CSASGRFTEAFF.

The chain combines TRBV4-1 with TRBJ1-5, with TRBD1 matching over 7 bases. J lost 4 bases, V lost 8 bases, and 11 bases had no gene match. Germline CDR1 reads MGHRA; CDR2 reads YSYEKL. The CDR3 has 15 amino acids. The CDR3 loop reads CASSRGTELNQPQHF. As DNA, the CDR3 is TGCGCCAGCTCCCGGGGGACAGAACTTAATCAGCCCCAGCATTTT.

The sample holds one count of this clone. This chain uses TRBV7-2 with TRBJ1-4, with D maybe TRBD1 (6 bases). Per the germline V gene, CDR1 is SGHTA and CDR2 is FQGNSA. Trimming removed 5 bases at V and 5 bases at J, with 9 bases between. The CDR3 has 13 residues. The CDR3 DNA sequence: TGTGCCAGCAGCGGACAGAGAAATGAAAAACTGTTTTTT. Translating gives CASSGQRNEKLFF.

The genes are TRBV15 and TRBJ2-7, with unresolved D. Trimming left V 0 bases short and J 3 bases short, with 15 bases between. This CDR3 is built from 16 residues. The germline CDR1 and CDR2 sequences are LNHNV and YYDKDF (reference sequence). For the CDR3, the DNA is TGTGCCACCAGCAGAGACCCGACCGACACCGACTACGAGCAGTACGTC. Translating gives CATSRDPTDTDYEQYV.

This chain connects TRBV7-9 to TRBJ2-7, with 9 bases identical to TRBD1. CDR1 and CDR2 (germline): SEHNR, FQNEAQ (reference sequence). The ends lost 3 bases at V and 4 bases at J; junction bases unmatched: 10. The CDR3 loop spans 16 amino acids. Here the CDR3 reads CASSFAAAGQGYEQYV. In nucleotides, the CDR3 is TGTGCCAGCAGCTTCGCGGCGGCGGGACAGGGTTACGAGCAGTACGTC.

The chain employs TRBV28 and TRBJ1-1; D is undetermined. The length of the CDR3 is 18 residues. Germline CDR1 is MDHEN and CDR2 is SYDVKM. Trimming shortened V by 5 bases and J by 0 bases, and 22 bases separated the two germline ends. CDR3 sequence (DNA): TGTGCCAGCAGTCCTCCCGGAGAGCTCCCCGTCCTGAACACTGAAGCTTTCTTT. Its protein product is CASSPPGELPVLNTEAFF.

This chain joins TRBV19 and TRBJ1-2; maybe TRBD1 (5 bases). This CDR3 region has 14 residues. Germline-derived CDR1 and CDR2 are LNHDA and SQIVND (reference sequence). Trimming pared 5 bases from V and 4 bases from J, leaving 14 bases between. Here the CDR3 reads CASSALQAGYGYTF. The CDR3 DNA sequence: TGTGCCAGTAGTGCTCTACAGGCCGGCTATGGCTACACCTTC.

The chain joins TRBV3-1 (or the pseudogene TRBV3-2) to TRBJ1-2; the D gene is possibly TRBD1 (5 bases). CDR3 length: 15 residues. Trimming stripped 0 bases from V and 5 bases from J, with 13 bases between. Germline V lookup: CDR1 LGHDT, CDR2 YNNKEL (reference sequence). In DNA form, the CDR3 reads TGTGCCAGCAGCCAAGAGTATAGGGGCATGTATGGCTACACCTTC. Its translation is CASSQEYRGMYGYTF.

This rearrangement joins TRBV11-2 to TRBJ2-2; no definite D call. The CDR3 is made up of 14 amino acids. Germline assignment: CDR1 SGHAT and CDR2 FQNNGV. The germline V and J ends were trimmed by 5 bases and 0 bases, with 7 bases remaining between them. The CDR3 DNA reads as TGTGCCAGCAGCGTGCAAACGAACACCGGGGAGCTGTTTTTT. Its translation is CASSVQTNTGELFF.